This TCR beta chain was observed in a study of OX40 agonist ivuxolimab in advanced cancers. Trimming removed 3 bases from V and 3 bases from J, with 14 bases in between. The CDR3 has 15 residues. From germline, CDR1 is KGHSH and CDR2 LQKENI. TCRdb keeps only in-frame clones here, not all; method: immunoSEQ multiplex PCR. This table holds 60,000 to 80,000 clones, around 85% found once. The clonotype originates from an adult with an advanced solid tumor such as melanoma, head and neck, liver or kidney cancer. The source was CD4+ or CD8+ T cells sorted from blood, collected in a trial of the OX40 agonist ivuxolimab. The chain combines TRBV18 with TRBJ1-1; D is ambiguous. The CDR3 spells CASSPQRARDTEAFF. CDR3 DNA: TGTGCCAGCTCACCCCAGAGGGCCCGGGACACTGAAGCTTTCTTT.